The TCR beta chain under discussion was sequenced for a study of vaccination effects on CD4 cells after COVID-19. Study-wide findings and caveats: Clonal contraction was marked in infection- and vaccine-induced clones late after vaccination. Convalescent patients were few in the study, and early post-infection timepoints were absent.

Germline CDR1 SNHLY, CDR2 FYNNEI. V was cut by 8 bases and J by 1 base, with 14 bases left in between. The CDR3 totals 15 residues. Expansion with viral peptide pools was applied to antigen-specific CD4+ T cells by the ViraFEST assay prior to sequencing. The culture ran for roughly ten days before CD4+ T cells were isolated. Vaccine recipients lacked prior SARS-CoV-2 infection and had negative nucleocapsid antibodies. Each well held about 2 million PBMC cultured with around 10 ug/ml peptides and 9.5 to 10 IU/ml IL-2. The data were produced by immunoSEQ multiplex PCR, yet TCRdb's version contains in-frame clones alone and is incomplete. Among 35,000 to 50,000 clones listed, 70% to 80% were seen once. This clone was seen only a few times. The antigen is undetermined.

The receptor was isolated from a human donor who received a COVID-19 vaccine. The chain links TRBV2 to TRBJ2-2, with D tentatively TRBD1 or TRBD2 (5 bases each). Here the sequenced sample was CD4+ T cells from PBMCs cultured with SARS-CoV-2 spike peptides, taken before COVID-19 vaccination. CDR3: CASRPGPRNTGELFF. CDR3 coding DNA: TGTGCCAGCCGCCCGGGACCCCGGAACACCGGGGAGCTGTTTTTT.